This T cell receptor (beta chain) was sequenced during a study of regulatory T cells in long-lasting Graves disease. Whole-study results and caveats: Newly diagnosed Graves' patients exceeded persistent ones in TCR diversity.

Arm-PCR of CDR3 regions and iRepertoire HTBI primers were used to build TCR beta libraries. From the multiplex PCR reads, TCRdb called clonotypes with MiXCR, one entry per CDR3 protein. The sample has just over 600,000 distinct CDR3 sequences, 16% seen once. Germline V CDR1 and CDR2: SNHLY, FYNNEI. This CDR3 has 12 amino acids. Trimming took off 4 bases at V and 4 bases at J, with 7 bases between the two ends. Time point: newly diagnosed GD, antithyroid drugs for less than 3 months. PBMC-derived RNA was used for the TCR library. This clonotype occurred many times. Its antigen is still unknown. These data were likewise used in another study, on T cells in Graves' hyperthyroidism and ophthalmopathy. That source adds: Patients with uncontrolled infections, other autoimmune diseases, pregnancy or lactation were excluded.

The sequencing here drew on peripheral blood mononuclear cells (PBMCs), taken at new diagnosis, from a patient treated with antithyroid drugs. This receptor was obtained from a woman under 40 with Graves disease. This rearrangement joins TRBV2 to TRBJ1-1; no definite D call. CDR3 DNA: TGTGCCAGCAGTGCCCGGAGCACTGAAGCTTTCTTT. This translates into CASSARSTEAFF. The full variable domain, with the rest looked up from reference TRBV2 and TRBJ1-1, is EPEVTQTPSHQVTQMGQEVILRCVPISNHLYFYWYRQILGQKVEFLVSFYNNEISEKSEIFDDQFSVERPDGSNFTLKIRSTKLEDSAMYFCASSARSTEAFFGQGTRLTVV.